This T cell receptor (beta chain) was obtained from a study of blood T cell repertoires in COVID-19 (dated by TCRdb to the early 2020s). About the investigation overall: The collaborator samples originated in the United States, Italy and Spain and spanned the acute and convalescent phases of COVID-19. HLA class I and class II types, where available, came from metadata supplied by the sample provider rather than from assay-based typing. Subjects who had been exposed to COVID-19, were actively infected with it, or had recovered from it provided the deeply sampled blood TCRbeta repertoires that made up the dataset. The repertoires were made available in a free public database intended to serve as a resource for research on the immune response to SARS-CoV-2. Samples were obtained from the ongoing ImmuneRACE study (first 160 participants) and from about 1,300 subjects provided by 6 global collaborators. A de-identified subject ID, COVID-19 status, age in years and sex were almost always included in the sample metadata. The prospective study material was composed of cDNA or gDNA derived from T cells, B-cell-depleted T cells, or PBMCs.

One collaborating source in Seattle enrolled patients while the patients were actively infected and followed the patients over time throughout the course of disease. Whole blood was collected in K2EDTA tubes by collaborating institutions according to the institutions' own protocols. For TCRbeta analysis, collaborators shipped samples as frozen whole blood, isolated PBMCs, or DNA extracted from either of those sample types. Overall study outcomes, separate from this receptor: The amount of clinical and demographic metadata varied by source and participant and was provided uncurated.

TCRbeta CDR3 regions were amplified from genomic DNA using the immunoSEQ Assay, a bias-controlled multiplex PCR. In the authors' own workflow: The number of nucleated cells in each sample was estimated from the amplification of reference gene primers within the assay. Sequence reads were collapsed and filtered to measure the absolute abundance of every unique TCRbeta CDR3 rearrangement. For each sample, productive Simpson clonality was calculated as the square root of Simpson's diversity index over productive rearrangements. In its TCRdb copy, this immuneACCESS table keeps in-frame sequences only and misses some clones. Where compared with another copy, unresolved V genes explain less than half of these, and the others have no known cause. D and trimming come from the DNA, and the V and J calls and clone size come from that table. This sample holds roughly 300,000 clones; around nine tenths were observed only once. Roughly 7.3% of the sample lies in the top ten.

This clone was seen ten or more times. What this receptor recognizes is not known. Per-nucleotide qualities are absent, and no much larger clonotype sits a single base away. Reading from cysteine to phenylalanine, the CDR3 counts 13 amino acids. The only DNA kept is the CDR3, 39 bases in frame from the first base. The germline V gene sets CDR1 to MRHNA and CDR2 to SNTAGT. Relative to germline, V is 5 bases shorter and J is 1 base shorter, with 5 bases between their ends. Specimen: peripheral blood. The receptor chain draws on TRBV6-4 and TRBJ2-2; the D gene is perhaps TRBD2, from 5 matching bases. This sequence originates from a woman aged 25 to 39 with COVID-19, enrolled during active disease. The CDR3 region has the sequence CASSSGNTGELFF. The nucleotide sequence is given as TGTGCCAGCAGTAGCGGGAACACCGGGGAGCTGTTTTTT.